Presented here are 6 T cell receptor beta chains from one specimen sequenced in a study of T cells in Graves' hyperthyroidism and ophthalmopathy. TCR beta CDR3 sequences were amplified from RNA transcripts. First-round RT-PCR with HTBI primers amplified the TCR CDR3 region. TCRdb independently ran MiXCR on the multiplex PCR reads; one entry per CDR3 protein. Of tens of thousands of distinct CDR3 sequences listed, roughly 49% are singletons. Sequencing was performed on blood. These receptors all come from a woman between 45 and 65 years old with Graves' hyperthyroidism that later progressed to Graves' ophthalmopathy.

This chain uses TRBV7-2 with TRBJ1-3; no firm D call. This CDR3 comprises 15 residues. V was shortened by 3 bases and J by 8 bases, with 17 bases between the two germline ends. Germline V gives CDR1 SGHTA, CDR2 FQGNSA. The CDR3, as DNA: TGTGCCAGCAGCTTTTCGGAAAACTATGGCTACACCATATATTTT. This gives the protein CASSFSENYGYTIYF.

V gene TRBV20-1 combines with J gene TRBJ2-6; tentatively, D is TRBD1 (5 bases). The CDR3 totals 16 residues. V was trimmed by 5 bases and J by 0 bases, leaving 14 bases between them. Germline loops: CDR1 DFQATT, CDR2 SNEGSKA (reference sequence). The CDR3 spells CSAPPSGNSGANVLTF. The DNA for the CDR3 is TGCAGTGCTCCGCCTTCAGGGAACTCTGGGGCCAACGTCCTGACTTTC.

This clonotype came up many times. This chain links TRBV7-3 with TRBJ1-2; D possibly corresponds to TRBD1 (5 bases). CDR3 length equals 23 residues. V was cut by 2 bases and J by 4 bases, with 38 bases left in between. Looked up from germline, CDR1 is SGHTA and CDR2 is FQGTGA. DNA of the CDR3: TGTGCCAGCAGCTTATGGAAGACGAGAACCCTCCGGGACGGGGACCCAACTGGCTATGGCTACACCTTC. Translated, it gives CASSLWKTRTLRDGDPTGYGYTF.

This clonotype was seen ten or more times. This chain joins TRBV20-1 and TRBJ1-2, with 7 bases matching TRBD1. CDR3 size: 15 residues. Trimming cost V 2 bases and J 4 bases; bases outside gene matches: 10. In germline, CDR1 is DFQATT, CDR2 SNEGSKA (reference sequence). The CDR3 here is CSARKGQFPSYGYTF. The CDR3 coding sequence is TGCAGTGCTAGAAAGGGACAGTTTCCTAGCTATGGCTACACCTTC.

This clonotype was picked up many times. The chain uses TRBV11-2 and TRBJ1-6; D is unresolved. The CDR3 runs to 12 residues. Germline V gene data show CDR1 as SGHAT and CDR2 as FQNNGV. Trimming cost V 1 base and J 10 bases, with 5 bases left between them. Here the CDR3 reads CASSLAPSPLHF. The CDR3 nucleotides read TGTGCCAGCAGCTTAGCTCCCTCACCCCTCCACTTT.

This clonotype was recorded many times. The rearrangement uses TRBV6-6 and TRBJ2-1; no clear D gene. The germline gives CDR1 MNHNY, CDR2 SVGAGI (reference sequence). There are 15 residues in the CDR3. The germline V and J ends were trimmed by 2 bases and 5 bases, with 13 bases remaining between them. CDR3 DNA: TGTGCCAGCAGTTACCCCAGTTACGCCAACAATGAGCAGTTCTTC. Translation: CASSYPSYANNEQFF.